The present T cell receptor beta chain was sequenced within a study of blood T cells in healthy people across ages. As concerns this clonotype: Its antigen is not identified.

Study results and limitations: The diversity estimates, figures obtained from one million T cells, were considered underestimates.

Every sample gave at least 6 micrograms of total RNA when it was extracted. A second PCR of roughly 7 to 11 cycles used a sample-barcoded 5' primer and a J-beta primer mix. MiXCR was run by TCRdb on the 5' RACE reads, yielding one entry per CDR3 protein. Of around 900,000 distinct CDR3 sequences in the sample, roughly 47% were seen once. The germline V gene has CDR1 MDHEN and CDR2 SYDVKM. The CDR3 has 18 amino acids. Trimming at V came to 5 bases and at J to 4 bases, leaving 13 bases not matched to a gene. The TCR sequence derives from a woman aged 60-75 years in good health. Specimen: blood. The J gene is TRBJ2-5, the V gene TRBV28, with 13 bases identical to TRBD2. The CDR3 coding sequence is TGTGCCAGCAGTCTCTCCAGGACTAGCGGGAGATGGGGAGAGACCCAGTACTTC. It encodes CASSLSRTSGRWGETQYF.